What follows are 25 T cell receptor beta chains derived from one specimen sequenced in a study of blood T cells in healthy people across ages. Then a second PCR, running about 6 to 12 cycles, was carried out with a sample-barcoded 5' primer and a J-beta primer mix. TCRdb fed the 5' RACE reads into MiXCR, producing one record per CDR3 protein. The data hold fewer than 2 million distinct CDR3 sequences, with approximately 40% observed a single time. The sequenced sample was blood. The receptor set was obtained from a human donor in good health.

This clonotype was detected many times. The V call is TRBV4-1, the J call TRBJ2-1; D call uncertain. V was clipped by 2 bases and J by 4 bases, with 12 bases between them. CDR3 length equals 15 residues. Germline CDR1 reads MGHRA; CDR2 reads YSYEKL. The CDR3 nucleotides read TGCGCCAGCAGCCAACCACCAACTGCTTACAATGAGCAGTTCTTC. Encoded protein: CASSQPPTAYNEQFF.

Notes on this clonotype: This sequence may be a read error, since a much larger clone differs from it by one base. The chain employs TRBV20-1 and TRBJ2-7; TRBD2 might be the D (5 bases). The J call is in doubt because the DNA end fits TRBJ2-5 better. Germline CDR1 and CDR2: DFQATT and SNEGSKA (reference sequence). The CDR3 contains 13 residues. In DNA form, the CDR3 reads TGCAGTGCTAAGGACGGGGAACAAGAGACCCAGTACTTC. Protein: CSAKDGEQETQYF.

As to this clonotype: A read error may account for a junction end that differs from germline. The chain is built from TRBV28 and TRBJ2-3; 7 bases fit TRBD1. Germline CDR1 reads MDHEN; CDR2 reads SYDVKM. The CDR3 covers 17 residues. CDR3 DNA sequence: TGTGCCAGCAGTTCCCACCGGACAGGTTCTAGCACAGATACGCGGTATTTT. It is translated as CASSSHRTGSSTDTRYF.

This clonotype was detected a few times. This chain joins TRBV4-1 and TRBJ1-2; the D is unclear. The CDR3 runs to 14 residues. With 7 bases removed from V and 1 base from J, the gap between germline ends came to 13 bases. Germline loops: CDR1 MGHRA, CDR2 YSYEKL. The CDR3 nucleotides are TGCGCCAGCACCTACCCGGGTCGTAACTATGGCTACACCTTC. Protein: CASTYPGRNYGYTF.

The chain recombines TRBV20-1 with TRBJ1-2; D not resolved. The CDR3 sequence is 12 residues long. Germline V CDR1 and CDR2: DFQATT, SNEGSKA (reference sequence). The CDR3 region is CSVVEDNYGYTF. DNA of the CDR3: TGCAGCGTCGTAGAAGATAACTATGGCTACACCTTC.

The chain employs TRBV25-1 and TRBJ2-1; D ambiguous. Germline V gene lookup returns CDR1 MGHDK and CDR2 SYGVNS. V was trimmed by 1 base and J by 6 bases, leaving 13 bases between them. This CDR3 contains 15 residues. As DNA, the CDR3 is TGTGCCAGCAGTGAATTGGGTGTATCGGGCAATGAGCAGTTCTTC. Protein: CASSELGVSGNEQFF.

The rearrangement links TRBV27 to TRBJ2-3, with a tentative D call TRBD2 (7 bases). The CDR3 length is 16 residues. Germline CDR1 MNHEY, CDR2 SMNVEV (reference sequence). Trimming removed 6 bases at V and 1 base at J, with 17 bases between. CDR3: CASSPLWGGGTDTQYF. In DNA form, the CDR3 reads TGTGCCAGCAGCCCTTTATGGGGGGGCGGCACAGATACGCAGTATTTT.

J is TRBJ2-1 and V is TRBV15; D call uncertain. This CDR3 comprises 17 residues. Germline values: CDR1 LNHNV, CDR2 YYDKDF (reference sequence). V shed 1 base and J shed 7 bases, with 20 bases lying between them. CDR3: CATSRGEGSPQGNEQFF. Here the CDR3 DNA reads TGTGCCACCAGCAGAGGAGAAGGGTCCCCTCAAGGAAATGAGCAGTTCTTC.

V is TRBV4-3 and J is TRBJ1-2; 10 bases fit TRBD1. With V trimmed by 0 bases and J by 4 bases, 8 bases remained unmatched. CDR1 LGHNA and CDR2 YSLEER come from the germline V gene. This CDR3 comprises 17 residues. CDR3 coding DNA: TGCGCCAGCAGCCAAGATGTAGGGACAGGGGTGGGCTATGGCTACACCTTC. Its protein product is CASSQDVGTGVGYGYTF.

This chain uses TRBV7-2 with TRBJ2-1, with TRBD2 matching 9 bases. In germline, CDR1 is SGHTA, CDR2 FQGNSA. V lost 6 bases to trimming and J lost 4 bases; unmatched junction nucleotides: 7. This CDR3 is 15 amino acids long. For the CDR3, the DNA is TGTGCCAGCAGTCCTTCTAGCGGGAATTACAATGAGCAGTTCTTC. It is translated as CASSPSSGNYNEQFF.

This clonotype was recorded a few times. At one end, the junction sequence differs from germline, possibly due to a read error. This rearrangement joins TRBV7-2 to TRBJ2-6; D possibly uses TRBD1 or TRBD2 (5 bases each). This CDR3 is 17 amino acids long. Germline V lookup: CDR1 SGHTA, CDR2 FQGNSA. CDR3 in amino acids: CASSLRAGTHGVNVLTF. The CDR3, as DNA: TGTGCCAGCAGCCTACGGGCCGGGACCCACGGGGTCAACGTCCTGACTTTC.

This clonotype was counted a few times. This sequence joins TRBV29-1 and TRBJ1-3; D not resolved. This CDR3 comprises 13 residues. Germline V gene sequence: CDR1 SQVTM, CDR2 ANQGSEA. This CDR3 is CSVTPNSGNTIYF. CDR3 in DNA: TGCAGTGTAACGCCGAACTCTGGAAACACCATATATTTT. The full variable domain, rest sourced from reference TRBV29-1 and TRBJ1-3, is SAVISQKPSRDICQRGTSLTIQCQVDSQVTMMFWYRQQPGQSLTLIATANQGSEATYESGFVIDKFPISRPNLTFSTLTVSNMSPEDSSIYLCSVTPNSGNTIYFGEGSWLTVV.

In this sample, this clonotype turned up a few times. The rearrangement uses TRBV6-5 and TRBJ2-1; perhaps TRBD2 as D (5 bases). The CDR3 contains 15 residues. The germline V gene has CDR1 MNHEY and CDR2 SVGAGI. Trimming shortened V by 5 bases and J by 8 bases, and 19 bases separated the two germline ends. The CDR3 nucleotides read TGTGCCAGCAGTAGGGTGGCCGCGCGGCGGGATGAGCAGTTCTTC. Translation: CASSRVAARRDEQFF.

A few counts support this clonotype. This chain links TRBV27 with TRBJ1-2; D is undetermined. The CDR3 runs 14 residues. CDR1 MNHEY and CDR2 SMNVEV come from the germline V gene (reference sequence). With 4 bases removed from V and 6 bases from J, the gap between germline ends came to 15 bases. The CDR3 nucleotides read TGTGCCAGCAGTTCTTCTAACTACGGGGATGGCTACACCTTC. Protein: CASSSSNYGDGYTF.

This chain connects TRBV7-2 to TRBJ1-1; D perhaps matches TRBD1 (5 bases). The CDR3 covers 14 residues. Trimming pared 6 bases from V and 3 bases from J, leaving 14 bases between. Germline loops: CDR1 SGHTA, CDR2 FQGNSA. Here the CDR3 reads CASRKGYVDTEAFF. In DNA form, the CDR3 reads TGTGCCAGCAGGAAGGGGTACGTGGACACTGAAGCTTTCTTT.

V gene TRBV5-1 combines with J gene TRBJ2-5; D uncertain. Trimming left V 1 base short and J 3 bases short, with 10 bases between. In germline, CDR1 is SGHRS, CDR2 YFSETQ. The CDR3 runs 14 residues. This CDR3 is CASSLRGDKETQYF. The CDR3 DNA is TGCGCCAGCAGCTTGCGAGGAGACAAAGAGACCCAGTACTTC.

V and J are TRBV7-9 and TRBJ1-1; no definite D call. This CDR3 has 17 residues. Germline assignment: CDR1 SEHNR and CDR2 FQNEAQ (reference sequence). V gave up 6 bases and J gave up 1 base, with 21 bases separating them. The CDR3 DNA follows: TGTGCCAGCAGGGCCGGAACCCTCACAACACCGAACACTGAAGCTTTCTTT. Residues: CASRAGTLTTPNTEAFF.

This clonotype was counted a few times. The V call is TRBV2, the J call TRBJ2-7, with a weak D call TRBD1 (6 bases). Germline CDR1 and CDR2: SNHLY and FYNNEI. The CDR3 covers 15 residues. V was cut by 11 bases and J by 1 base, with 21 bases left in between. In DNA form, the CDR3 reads TGTGCCGGCGTTGACAGGTTTCTACCGTCCTACGAGCAGTACTTC. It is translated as CAGVDRFLPSYEQYF.

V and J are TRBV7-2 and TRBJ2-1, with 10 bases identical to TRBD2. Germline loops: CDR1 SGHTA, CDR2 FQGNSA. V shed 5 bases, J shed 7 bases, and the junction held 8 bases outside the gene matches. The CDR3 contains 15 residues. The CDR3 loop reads CASSPVASGGNEQFF. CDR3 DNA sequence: TGTGCCAGCAGCCCAGTTGCTAGCGGGGGTAATGAGCAGTTCTTC.

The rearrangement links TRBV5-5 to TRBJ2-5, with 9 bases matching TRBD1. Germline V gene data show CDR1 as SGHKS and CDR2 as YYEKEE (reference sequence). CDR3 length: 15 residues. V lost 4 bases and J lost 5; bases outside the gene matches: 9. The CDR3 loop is CASSEPQGAGETQYF. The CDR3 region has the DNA TGTGCCAGCAGCGAACCACAGGGGGCAGGGGAGACCCAGTACTTC.

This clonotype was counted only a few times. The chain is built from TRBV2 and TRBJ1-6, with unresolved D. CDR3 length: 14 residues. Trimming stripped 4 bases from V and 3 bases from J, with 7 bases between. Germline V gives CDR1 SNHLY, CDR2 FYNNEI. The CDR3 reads CASSARDYNSPLHF. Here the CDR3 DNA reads TGTGCCAGCAGTGCCCGGGACTATAATTCACCCCTCCACTTT.

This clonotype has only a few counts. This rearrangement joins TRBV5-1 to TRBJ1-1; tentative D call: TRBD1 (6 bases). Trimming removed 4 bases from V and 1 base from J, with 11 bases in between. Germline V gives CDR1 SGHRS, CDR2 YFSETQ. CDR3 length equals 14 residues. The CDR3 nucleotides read TGCGCCAGCAGCCGAACAGGGCCGAACACTGAAGCTTTCTTT. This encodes CASSRTGPNTEAFF.

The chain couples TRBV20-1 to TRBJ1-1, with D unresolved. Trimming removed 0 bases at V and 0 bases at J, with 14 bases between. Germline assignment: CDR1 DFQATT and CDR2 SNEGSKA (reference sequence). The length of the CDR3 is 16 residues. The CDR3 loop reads CSARDMGRTMNTEAFF. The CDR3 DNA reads TGCAGTGCTAGAGATATGGGGAGGACTATGAACACTGAAGCTTTCTTT.

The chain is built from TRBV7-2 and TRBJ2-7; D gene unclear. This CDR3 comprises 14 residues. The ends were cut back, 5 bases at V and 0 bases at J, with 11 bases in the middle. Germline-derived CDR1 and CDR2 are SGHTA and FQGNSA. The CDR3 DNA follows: TGTGCCAGCAGCATAGGGCAAACCTCCTACGAGCAGTACTTC. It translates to CASSIGQTSYEQYF.

CDR3: CASSFLRGTVTYEQYF. The CDR3 nucleotides are TGTGCCAGCAGCTTTCTCAGGGGGACAGTAACCTACGAGCAGTACTTC. This chain connects TRBV11-3 to TRBJ2-7, with TRBD1 matching 7 bases. This CDR3 has 16 residues. Germline-derived CDR1 and CDR2 are SGHNT and YENEEA. V was pared by 3 bases and J by 2 bases, with 10 bases of the junction left unmatched. Drawing the rest from reference TRBV11-3 and TRBJ2-7, the complete variable domain is EAGVVQSPRYKIIEKKQPVAFWCNPISGHNTLYWYLQNLGQGPELLIRYENEEAVDDSQLPKDRFSAERLKGVDSTLKIQPAELGDSAVYLCASSFLRGTVTYEQYFGPGTRLTVT.